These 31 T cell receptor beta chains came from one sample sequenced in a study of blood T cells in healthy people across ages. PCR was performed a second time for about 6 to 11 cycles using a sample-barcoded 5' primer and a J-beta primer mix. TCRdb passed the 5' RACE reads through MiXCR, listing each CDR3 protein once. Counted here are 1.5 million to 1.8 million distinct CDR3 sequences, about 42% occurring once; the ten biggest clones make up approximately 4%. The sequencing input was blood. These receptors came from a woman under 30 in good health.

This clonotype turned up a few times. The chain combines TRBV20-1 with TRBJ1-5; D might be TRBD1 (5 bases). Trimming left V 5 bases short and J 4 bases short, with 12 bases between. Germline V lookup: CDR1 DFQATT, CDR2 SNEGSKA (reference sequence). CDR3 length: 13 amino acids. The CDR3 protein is CSASGGRNQPQHF. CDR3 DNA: TGCAGTGCTTCGGGGGGAAGAAATCAGCCCCAGCATTTT.

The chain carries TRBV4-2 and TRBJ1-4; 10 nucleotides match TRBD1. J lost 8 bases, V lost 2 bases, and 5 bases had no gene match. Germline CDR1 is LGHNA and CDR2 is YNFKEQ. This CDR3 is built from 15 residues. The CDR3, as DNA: TGTGCCAGCAGCCAATCCGGACAGGGGGGAGAAAAACTGTTTTTT. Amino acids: CASSQSGQGGEKLFF.

The CDR3 loop is CASRNGLGKNIQYF. In nucleotides, the CDR3 is TGTGCCAGCAGGAACGGGCTCGGCAAAAACATTCAGTACTTC. The chain couples TRBV7-9 to TRBJ2-4; D is unresolved. Trimming took 6 bases from V and 3 from J, leaving 12 bases between them. CDR1 is SEHNR and CDR2 is FQNEAQ in the germline V gene (reference sequence). This CDR3 is 14 amino acids long.

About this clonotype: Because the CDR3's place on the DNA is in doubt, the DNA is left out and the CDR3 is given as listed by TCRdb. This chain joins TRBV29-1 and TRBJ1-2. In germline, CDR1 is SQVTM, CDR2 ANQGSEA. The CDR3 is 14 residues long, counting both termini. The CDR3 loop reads CSVQGGKPNYGCTF.

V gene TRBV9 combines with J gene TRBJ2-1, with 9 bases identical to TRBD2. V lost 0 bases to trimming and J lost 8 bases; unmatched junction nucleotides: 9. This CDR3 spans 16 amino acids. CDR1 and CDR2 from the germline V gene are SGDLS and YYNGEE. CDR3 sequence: CASSVEGSGSSDEQFF. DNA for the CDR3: TGTGCCAGCAGCGTAGAGGGTAGCGGGAGTAGTGATGAGCAGTTCTTC.

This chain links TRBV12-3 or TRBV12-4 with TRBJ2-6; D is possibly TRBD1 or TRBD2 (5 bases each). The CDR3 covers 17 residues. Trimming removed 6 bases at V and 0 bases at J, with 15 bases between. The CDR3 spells CASSDLGRLSGANVLTF. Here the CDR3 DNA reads TGTGCCAGCAGCGACCTGGGACGGCTCTCTGGGGCCAACGTCCTGACTTTC.

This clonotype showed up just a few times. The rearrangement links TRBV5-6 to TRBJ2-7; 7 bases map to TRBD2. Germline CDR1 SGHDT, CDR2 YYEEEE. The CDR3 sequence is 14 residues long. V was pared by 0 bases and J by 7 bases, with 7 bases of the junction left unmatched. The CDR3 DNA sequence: TGTGCCAGCAGCTTGGCCCTAGCGGATGGGGAGCAGTACTTC. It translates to CASSLALADGEQYF. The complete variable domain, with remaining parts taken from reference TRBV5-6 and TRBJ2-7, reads DAGVTQSPTHLIKTRGQQVTLRCSPKSGHDTVSWYQQALGQGPQFIFQYYEEEERQRGNFPDRFSGHQFPNYSSELNVNALLLGDSALYLCASSLALADGEQYFGPGTRLTVT.

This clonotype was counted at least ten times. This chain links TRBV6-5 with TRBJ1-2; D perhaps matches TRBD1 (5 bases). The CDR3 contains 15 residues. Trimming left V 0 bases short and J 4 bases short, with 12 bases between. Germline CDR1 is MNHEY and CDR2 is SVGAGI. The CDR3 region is CASSYSGLLAYGYTF. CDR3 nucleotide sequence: TGTGCCAGCAGTTACTCGGGACTCCTAGCCTATGGCTACACCTTC.

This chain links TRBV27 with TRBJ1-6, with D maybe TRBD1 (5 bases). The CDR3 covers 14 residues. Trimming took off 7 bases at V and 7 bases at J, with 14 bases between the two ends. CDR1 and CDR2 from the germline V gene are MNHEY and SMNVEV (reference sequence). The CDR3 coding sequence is TGTGCCAGCACTGGGGCTACCACCAATTCACCCCTCCACTTT. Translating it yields CASTGATTNSPLHF.

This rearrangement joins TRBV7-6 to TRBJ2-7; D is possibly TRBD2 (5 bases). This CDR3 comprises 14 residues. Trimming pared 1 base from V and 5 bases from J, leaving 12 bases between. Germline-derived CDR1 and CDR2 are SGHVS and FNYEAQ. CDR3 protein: CASSLGGSWHEQYF. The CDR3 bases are TGTGCCAGCAGCTTAGGCGGGTCGTGGCACGAGCAGTACTTC.

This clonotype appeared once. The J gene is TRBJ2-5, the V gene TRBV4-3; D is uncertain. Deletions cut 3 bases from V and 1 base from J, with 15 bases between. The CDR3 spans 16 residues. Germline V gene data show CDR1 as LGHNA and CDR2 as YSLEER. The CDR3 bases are TGCGCCAGCAGCCAGGGGAATAGTGGGGTCCAAGAGACCCAGTACTTC. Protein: CASSQGNSGVQETQYF.

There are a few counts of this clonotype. The CDR3 is CASNPRTGELFF. The CDR3 nucleotides are TGTGCCAGCAACCCTAGAACCGGGGAGCTGTTTTTT. V gene TRBV7-9 combines with J gene TRBJ2-2; D gene uncertain. V lost 7 bases and J 5 bases, leaving 8 bases between the germline ends. Germline CDR1 SEHNR, CDR2 FQNEAQ (reference sequence). This CDR3 spans 12 amino acids.

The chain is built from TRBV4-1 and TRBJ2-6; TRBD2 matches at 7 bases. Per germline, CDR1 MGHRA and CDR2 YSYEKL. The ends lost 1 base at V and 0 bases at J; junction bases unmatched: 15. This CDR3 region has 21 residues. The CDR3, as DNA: TGCGCCAGCAGCCAAGCTTTAGTAACTAGCGTTGACCGCTCTGGGGCCAACGTCCTGACTTTC. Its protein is CASSQALVTSVDRSGANVLTF.

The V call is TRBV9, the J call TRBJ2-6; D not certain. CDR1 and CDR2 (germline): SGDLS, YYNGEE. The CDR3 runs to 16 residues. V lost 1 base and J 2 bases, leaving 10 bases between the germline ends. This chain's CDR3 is CASSVTDGAGANVLTF. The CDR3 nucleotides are TGTGCCAGCAGCGTAACCGATGGGGCTGGGGCCAACGTCCTGACTTTC.

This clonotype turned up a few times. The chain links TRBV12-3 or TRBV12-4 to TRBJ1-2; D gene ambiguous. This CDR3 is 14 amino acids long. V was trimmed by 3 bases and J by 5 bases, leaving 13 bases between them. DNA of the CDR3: TGTGCCAGCAGTTTTCTCGCGGCCGATTATGGCTACACCTTC. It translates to CASSFLAADYGYTF.

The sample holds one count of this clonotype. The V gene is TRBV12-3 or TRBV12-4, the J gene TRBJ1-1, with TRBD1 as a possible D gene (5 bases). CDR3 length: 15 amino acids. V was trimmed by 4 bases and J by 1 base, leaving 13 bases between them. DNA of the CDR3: TGTGCCAGCAGTTCTCCGGGGCGAACGAACACTGAAGCTTTCTTT. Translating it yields CASSSPGRTNTEAFF.

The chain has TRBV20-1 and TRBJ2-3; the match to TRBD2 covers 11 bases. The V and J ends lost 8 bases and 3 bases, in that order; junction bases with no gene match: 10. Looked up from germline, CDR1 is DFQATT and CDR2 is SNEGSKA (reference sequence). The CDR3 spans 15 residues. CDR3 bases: TGCAGTTCCCGTACTAGCGGGAGAATAACAGATACGCAGTATTTT. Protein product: CSSRTSGRITDTQYF.

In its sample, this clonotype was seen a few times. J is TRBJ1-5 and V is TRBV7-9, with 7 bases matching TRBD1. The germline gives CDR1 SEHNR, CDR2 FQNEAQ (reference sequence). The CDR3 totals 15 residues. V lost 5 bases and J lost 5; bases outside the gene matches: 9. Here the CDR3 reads CASSPHRGGDQPQHF. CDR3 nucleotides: TGTGCCAGCAGCCCTCACAGGGGTGGGGATCAGCCCCAGCATTTT.

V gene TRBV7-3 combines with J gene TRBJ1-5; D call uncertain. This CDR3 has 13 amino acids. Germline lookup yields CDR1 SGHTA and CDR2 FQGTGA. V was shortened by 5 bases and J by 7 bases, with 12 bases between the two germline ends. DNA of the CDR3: TGTGCCAGCAGCCGCACGGCGGGACAGCCCCAGCATTTT. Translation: CASSRTAGQPQHF.

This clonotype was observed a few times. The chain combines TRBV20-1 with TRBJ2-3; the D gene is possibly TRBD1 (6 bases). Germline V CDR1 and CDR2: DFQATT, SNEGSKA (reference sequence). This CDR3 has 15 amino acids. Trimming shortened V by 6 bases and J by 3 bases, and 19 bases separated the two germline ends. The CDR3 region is CSAIRGVSRTDTQYF. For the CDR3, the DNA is TGCAGTGCCATCAGGGGAGTAAGTAGGACAGATACGCAGTATTTT.

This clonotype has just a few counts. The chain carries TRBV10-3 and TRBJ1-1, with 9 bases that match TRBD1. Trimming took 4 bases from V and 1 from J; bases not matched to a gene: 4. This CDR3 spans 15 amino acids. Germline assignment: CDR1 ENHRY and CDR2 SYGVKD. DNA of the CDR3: TGTGCCATCAGTGTCGACAGGGGGGGGAACACTGAAGCTTTCTTT. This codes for CAISVDRGGNTEAFF.

The chain's CDR3 is CASRTSGETYEQYF. CDR3 nucleotides: TGTGCCAGCAGGACTAGCGGGGAAACCTACGAGCAGTACTTC. V usage is TRBV28 and J usage is TRBJ2-5, with 11 nucleotides matching TRBD2. The J call may be incorrect, as the DNA end agrees better with TRBJ2-7. Germline V gives CDR1 MDHEN, CDR2 SYDVKM. The CDR3 contains 14 residues.

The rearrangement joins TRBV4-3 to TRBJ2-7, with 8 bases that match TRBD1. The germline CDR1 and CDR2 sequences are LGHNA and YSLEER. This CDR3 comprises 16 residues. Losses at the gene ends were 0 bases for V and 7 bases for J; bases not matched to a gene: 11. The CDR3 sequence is CASSQDSNRGWLEQYF. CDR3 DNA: TGCGCCAGCAGCCAAGATAGTAACAGGGGGTGGTTGGAGCAGTACTTC.

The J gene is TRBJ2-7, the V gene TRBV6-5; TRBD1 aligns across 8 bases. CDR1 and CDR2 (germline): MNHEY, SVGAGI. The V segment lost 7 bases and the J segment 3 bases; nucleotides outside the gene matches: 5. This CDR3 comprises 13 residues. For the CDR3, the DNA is TGTGCCAGCAAACTACAGGGGGTCTACGAGCAGTACTTC. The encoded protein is CASKLQGVYEQYF.

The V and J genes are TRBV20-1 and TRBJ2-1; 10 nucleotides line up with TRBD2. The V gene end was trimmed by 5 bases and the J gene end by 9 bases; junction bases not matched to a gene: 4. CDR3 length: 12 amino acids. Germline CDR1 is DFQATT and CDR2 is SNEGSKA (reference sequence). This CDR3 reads CSARIAGGEQFF. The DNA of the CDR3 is TGCAGTGCTCGAATAGCGGGAGGTGAGCAGTTCTTC.

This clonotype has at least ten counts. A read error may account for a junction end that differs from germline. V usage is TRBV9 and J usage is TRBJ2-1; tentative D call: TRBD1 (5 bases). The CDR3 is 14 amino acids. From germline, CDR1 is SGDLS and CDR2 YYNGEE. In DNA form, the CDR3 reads TGCGCCAGCAGCGTAGACAGCTCCTACAATGAGCAGTTCTTC. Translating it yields CASSVDSSYNEQFF.

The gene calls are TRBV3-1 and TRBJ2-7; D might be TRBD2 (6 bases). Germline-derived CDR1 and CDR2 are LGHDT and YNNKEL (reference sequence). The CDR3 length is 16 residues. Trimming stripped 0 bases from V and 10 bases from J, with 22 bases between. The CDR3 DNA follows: TGTGCCAGCAGCCAAGATCACCGACTAGAACCAGGAACCCAGTACTTC. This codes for CASSQDHRLEPGTQYF.

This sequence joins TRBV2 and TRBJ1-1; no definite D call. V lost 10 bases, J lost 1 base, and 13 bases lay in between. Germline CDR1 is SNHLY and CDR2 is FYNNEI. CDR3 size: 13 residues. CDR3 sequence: CATTNIANTEAFF. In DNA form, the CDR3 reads TGTGCCACCACTAACATCGCGAACACTGAAGCTTTCTTT.

The CDR3 nucleotides are TGCGCCAGCAACCTAGCGGGGACCCACGCAGATACGCAGTATTTT. This sequence encodes CASNLAGTHADTQYF. This chain joins TRBV10-2 and TRBJ2-3, with 9 bases that match TRBD2. Germline V gene sequence: CDR1 WSHSY, CDR2 SAAADI. CDR3 length: 15 residues. V shed 7 bases and J 4 bases; nucleotides not matched to a gene: 9.

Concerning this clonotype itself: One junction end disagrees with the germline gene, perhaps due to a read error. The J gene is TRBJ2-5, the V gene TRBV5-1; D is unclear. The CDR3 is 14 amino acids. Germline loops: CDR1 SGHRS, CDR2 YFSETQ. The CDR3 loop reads CASSQTVNQETQCF. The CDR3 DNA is TGCGCCAGCAGCCAGACGGTGAACCAAGAGACCCAGTGCTTC.

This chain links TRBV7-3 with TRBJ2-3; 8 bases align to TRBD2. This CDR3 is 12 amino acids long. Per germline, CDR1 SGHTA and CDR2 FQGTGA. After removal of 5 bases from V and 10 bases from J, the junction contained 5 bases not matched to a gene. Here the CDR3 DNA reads TGTGCCAGCAGCGAGAGCGGGAGTCCGCAGTATTTT. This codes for CASSESGSPQYF. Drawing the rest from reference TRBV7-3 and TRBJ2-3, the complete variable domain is GAGVSQTPSNKVTEKGKYVELRCDPISGHTALYWYRQSLGQGPEFLIYFQGTGAADDSGLPNDRFFAVRPEGSVSTLKIQRTERGDSAVYLCASSESGSPQYFGPGTRLTVL.